This TCR beta chain originates from a study of beta chain features in type 1 diabetes. Of the isolated RNA, all was reverse transcribed, and so the sequenced material was expressed TCRB transcripts. Libraries were prepared by immunoSEQ multiplex PCR; TCRdb keeps only in-frame clonotypes and omits some of them. The data show 450,000 to 550,000 clones, 25% to 35% seen once. Germline V gene data show CDR1 as SGHVS and CDR2 as FNYEAQ. The CDR3 runs to 16 residues. V gave up 1 base and J gave up 6 bases; unmatched junction bases: 5. The TCR comes from a man aged 18-30 years in good health. The J gene is TRBJ2-7, the V gene TRBV7-6; 14 positions match TRBD2. The sample comprised naive CD4+ T cells from blood. CDR3 nucleotide sequence: TGTGCCAGCAGCTTAGAGGCCGGGACTAGCGGGGGCGAGCAGTACTTC. Amino acid sequence: CASSLEAGTSGGEQYF.